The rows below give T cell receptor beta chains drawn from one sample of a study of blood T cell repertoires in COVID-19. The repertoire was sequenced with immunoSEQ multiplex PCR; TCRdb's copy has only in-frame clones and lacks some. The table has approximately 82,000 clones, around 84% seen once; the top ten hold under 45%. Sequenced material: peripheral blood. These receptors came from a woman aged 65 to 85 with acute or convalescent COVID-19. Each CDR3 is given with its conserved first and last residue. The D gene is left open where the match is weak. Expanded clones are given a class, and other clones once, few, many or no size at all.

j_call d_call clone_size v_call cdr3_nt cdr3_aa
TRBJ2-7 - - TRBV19 TGTGCCAGTAGTCCCACGGGGCCACGGGGGGAGCAGTACTTC CASSPTGPRGEQYF
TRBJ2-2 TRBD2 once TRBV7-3 TGTGCCAGCAGCTTAAGGCCTAGCGGGAGTTGGGACGGGGAGCTGTTTTTT CASSLRPSGSWDGELFF
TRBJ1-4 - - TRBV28 TGTGCCAGCAGTTTAGTTCAGGTTGGTGAAAAACTGTTTTTT CASSLVQVGEKLFF
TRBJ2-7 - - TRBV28 TGTGCCAGCAGTTTAGCACAAACCTACGAGCAGTACTTC CASSLAQTYEQYF
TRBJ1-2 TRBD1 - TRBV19 TGTGCCAGTAGTATAGTAACAGGGGAAGGCGGCTACACCTTC CASSIVTGEGGYTF
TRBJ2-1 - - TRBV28 TGTGCCAGCCTCGGTCAGCGTTCCTCCTACAATGAGCAGTTCTTC CASLGQRSSYNEQFF
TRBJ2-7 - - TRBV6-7 TGTGCCAGCAGTTACTCGAGGTCGGTGGTTCTTTTGAGGAGAAACTCCTACGAGCAGTACTTC CASSYSRSVVLLRRNSYEQYF
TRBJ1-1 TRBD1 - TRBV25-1 TGTGCCACCAGGGGGGACATCGGGAACACTGAAGCTTTCTTT CATRGDIGNTEAFF
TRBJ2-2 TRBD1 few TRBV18 TGTGCCAGCTCTACTGGACAGGGCAGGAACACCGGGGAGCTGTTTTTT CASSTGQGRNTGELFF
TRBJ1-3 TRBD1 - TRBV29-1 TGCAGCGTTGTTTCGCAGGGGGCGCTCGGAAACACCATATATTTT CSVVSQGALGNTIYF
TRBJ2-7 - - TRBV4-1 TGCGCCAGCAGCCAAGATACAGTGGCCTACGAGCAGTACTTC CASSQDTVAYEQYF
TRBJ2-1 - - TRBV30 TGTGCCTGGAGTGTATTAGCCGGTGAGCAGTTCTTC CAWSVLAGEQFF
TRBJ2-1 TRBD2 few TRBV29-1 TGCAGCGGACTAGCGGGCACCAATGAGCAGTTCTTC CSGLAGTNEQFF
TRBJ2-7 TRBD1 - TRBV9 TGTGCCAGCAGCACAGGGGCGGCAGCCCTCACCGAGCAGTACTTC CASSTGAAALTEQYF
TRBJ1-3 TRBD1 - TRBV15 TGTGCCACCAGCAGGGACAGGTTCTCTGGAAACACCATATATTTT CATSRDRFSGNTIYF
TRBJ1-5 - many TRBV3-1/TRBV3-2 TGTGCCAGTTATGCGGGGGGCGAAGGAGCCCAGCATTTT CASYAGGEGAQHF